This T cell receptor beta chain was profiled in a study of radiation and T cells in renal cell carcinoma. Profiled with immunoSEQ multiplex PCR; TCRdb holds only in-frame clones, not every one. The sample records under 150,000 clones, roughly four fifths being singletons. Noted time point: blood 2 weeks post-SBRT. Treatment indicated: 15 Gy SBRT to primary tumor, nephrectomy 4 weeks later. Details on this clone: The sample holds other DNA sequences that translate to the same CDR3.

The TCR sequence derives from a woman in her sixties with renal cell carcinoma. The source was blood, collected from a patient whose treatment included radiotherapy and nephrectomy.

The CDR3, as DNA: TGCGCCAGCAGTGAGGGATTGACCTCTGGAAACACCATATATTTT. It is translated as CASSEGLTSGNTIYF. V and J are TRBV10-1 and TRBJ1-3, with D hard to call. This CDR3 is 15 amino acids long. V lost 2 bases, J lost 0 bases, and 8 bases lay in between. Per the germline V gene, CDR1 is WNHNN and CDR2 is SYGVQD (reference sequence).